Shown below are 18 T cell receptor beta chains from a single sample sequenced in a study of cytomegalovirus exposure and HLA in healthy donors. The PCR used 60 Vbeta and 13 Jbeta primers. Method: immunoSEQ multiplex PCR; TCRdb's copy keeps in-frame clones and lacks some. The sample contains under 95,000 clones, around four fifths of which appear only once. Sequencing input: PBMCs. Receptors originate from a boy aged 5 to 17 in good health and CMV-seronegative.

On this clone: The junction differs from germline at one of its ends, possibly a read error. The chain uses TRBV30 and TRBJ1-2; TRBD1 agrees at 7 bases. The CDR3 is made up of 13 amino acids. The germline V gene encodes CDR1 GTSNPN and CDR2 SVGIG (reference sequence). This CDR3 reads CAWSVGGGYGYAF. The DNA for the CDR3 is TGTGCCTGGAGTGTAGGAGGGGGCTATGGCTACGCCTTC.

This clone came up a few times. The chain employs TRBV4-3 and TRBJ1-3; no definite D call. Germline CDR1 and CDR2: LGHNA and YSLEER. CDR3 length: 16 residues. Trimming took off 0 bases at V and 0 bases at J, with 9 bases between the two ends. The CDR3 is CASSQDRGRSGNTIYF. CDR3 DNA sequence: TGCGCCAGCAGCCAAGATCGAGGCCGCTCTGGAAACACCATATATTTT.

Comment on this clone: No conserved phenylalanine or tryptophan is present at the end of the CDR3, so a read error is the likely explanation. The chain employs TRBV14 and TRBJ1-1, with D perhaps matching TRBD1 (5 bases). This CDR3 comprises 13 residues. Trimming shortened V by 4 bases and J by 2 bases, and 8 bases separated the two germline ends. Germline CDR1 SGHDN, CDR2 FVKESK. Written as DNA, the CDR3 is TGTGCCAGCAGCCTACAGGACAACACTGAAGCTTTCGTT. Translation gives CASSLQDNTEAFV.

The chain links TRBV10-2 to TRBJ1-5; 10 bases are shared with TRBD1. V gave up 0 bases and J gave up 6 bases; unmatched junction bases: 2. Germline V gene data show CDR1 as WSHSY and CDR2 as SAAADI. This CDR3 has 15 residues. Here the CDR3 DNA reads TGCGCCAGCAGTGAGTCGGGACAGGGGAGTCAGCCCCAGCATTTT. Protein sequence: CASSESGQGSQPQHF.

The CDR3 reads CASSVEDNFYGYTF. CDR3 bases: TGTGCCAGCAGCGTAGAGGACAACTTCTATGGCTACACCTTC. The chain is built from TRBV9 and TRBJ1-2; weak D call: TRBD1 (5 bases). CDR1 and CDR2 (germline): SGDLS, YYNGEE. The V end was cut by 0 bases, the J end by 4 bases, with 10 bases between. The CDR3 length is 14 residues.

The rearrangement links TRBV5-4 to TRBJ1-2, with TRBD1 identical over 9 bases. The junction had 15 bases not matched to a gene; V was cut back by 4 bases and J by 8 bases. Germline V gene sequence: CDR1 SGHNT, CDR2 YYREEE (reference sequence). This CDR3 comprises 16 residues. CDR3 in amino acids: CASSAYQDRGAMGYTF. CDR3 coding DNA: TGTGCCAGCAGCGCCTACCAGGACAGGGGAGCGATGGGCTACACCTTC.

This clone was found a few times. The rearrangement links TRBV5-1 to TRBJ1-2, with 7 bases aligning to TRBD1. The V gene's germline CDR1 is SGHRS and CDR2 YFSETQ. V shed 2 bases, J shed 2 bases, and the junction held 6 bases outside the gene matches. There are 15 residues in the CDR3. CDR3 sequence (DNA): TGCGCCAGCAGCTTCTTAGGGACAGTCAACTATGGCTACACCTTC. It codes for CASSFLGTVNYGYTF. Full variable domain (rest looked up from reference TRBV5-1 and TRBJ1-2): KAGVTQTPRYLIKTRGQQVTLSCSPISGHRSVSWYQQTPGQGLQFLFEYFSETQRNKGNFPGRFSGRQFSNSRSEMNVSTLELGDSALYLCASSFLGTVNYGYTFGSGTRLTVV.

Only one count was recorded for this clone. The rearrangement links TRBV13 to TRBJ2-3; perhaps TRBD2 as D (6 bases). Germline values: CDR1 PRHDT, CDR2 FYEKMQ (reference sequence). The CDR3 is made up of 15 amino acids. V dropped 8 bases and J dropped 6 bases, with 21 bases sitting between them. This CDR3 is CASLSAGPEGDTQYF. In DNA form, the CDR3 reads TGTGCCAGCCTCTCTGCGGGGCCCGAAGGTGATACGCAGTATTTT.

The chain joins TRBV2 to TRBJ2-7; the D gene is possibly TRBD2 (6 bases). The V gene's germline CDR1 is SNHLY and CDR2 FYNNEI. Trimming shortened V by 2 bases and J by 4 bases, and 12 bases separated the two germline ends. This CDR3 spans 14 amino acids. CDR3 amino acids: CASSESQGGYEQYF. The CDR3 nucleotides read TGTGCCAGCAGTGAATCCCAGGGAGGATACGAGCAGTACTTC.

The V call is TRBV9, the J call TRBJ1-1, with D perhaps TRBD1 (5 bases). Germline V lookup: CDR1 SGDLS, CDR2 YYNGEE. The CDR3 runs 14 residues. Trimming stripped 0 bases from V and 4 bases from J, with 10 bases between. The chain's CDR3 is CASSVDYGGTEAFF. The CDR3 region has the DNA TGTGCCAGCAGCGTAGATTACGGGGGCACTGAAGCTTTCTTT.

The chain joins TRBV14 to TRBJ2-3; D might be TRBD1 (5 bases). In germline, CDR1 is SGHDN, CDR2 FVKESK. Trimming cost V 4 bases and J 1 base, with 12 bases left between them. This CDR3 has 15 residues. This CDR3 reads CASSLPGHGTDTQYF. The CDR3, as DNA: TGTGCCAGCAGCCTCCCCGGACACGGCACAGATACGCAGTATTTT.

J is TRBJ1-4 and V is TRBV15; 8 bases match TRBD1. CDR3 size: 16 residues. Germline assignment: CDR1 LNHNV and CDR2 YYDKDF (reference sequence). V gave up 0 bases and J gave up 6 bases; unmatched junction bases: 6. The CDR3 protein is CATSRERTGSDEKLFF. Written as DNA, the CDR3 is TGTGCCACCAGCAGAGAGCGGACAGGGTCCGATGAAAAACTGTTTTTT.

The CDR3 DNA reads as TGTGCCAGCGGGAGTGGGTTGTTCGCTGGCGAGCAGTACTTC. Its protein product is CASGSGLFAGEQYF. This sequence joins TRBV9 and TRBJ2-7; a weak D match, TRBD2 (5 bases). From germline, CDR1 is SGDLS and CDR2 YYNGEE. V was pared by 7 bases and J by 6 bases, with 20 bases between. The CDR3 contains 14 residues.

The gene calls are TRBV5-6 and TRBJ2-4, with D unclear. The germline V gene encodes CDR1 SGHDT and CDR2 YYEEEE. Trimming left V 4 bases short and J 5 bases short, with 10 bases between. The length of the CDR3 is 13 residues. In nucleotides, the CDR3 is TGTGCCAGCAGCCCCCGCGAAGAAAACATTCAGTACTTC. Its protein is CASSPREENIQYF.

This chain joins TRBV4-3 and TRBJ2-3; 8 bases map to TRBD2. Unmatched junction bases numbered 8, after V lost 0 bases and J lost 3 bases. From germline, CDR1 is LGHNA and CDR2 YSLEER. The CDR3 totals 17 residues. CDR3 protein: CASSQDRAGALTDTQYF. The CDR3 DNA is TGCGCCAGCAGCCAAGATCGAGCGGGGGCCCTAACAGATACGCAGTATTTT.

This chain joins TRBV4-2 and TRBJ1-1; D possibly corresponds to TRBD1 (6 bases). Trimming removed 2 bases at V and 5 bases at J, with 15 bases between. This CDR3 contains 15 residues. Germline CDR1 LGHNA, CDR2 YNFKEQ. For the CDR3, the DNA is TGTGCCAGCAGCCAAATGGACAGCCATGGAACTGAAGCTTTCTTT. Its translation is CASSQMDSHGTEAFF.

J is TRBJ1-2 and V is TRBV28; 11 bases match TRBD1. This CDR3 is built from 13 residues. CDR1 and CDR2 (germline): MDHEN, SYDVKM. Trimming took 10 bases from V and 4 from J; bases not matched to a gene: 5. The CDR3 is CATPGQGVYGYTF. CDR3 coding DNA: TGTGCCACCCCGGGACAGGGGGTCTATGGCTACACCTTC.

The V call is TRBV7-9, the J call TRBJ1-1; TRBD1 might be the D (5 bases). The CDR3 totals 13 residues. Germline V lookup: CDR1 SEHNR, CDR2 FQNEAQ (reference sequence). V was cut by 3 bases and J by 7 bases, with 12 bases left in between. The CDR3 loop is CASSFPSGLEAFF. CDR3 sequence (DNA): TGTGCCAGCAGCTTCCCTTCGGGACTTGAAGCTTTCTTT.